The 23 T cell receptor beta chains listed next were all sequenced from one sample in a study of T-cell memory formation after mild COVID-19. Using its own MiXCR run on the 5' RACE reads, TCRdb lists one record per CDR3 protein. The data contain roughly 560,000 distinct CDR3 sequences, roughly 22% of them singletons. Sequencing used PBMCs or a T cell subset sorted from them (not recorded which). The receptor set was obtained from an adult woman who had mild COVID-19 (a few samples of this study predate the infection). Cell type and time point are not known.

The chain employs TRBV15 and TRBJ1-2; 8 bases match TRBD1. The length of the CDR3 is 14 residues. V shed 3 bases, J shed 4 bases, and the junction held 4 bases outside the gene matches. CDR1 LNHNV and CDR2 YYDKDF come from the germline V gene (reference sequence). This CDR3 reads CATSRDRASYGYTF. As DNA, the CDR3 is TGTGCCACCAGCAGGGACAGGGCTAGCTATGGCTACACCTTC.

The chain joins TRBV6-5 to TRBJ1-2, with D maybe TRBD1 (6 bases). V was cut by 5 bases and J by 7 bases, with 23 bases left in between. The CDR3 contains 16 residues. The germline CDR1 and CDR2 sequences are MNHEY and SVGAGI. This chain's CDR3 is CASSPAPQGLRSGYTF. CDR3 bases: TGTGCCAGCAGTCCTGCCCCTCAGGGGCTACGGTCTGGCTACACCTTC.

This chain joins TRBV7-9 and TRBJ2-5, with TRBD1 matching 12 bases. Germline-derived CDR1 and CDR2 are SEHNR and FQNEAQ (reference sequence). This CDR3 comprises 16 residues. J lost 5 bases, V lost 4 bases, and 8 bases had no gene match. The CDR3 loop is CASSSSGTGGAETQYF. The CDR3 DNA is TGTGCCAGCAGCTCCTCCGGGACAGGGGGCGCGGAGACCCAGTACTTC.

This clonotype was counted between two and nine times. The J gene is TRBJ1-1, the V gene TRBV15; 10 positions match TRBD1. Trimming at V came to 3 bases and at J to 5 bases, leaving 6 bases not matched to a gene. Germline V gene sequence: CDR1 LNHNV, CDR2 YYDKDF (reference sequence). The CDR3 covers 15 residues. Written as DNA, the CDR3 is TGTGCCACCAGCAGGACAGGGGGCGGATGGACTGAAGCTTTCTTT. Translation gives CATSRTGGGWTEAFF.

As for this clonotype: One base away lies a much larger clone, so this may be a sequencing read error. This chain links TRBV27 with TRBJ2-1, with 11 bases aligning to TRBD1. From germline, CDR1 is MNHEY and CDR2 SMNVEV (reference sequence). The CDR3 contains 15 residues. V shed 2 bases, J shed 7 bases, and the junction held 4 bases outside the gene matches. The CDR3 is CASSLRTGGWNEQFF. The CDR3 bases are TGTGCCAGCAGTTTAAGGACAGGGGGCTGGAATGAGCAGTTCTTC.

In this sample, this clonotype turned up many times. This chain joins TRBV7-2 and TRBJ2-1; 7 bases fit TRBD2. The germline CDR1 and CDR2 sequences are SGHTA and FQGNSA. This CDR3 comprises 15 residues. V shed 7 bases and J 0 bases; nucleotides not matched to a gene: 6. In nucleotides, the CDR3 is TGTGCCAGCACCCCGACTAGCCTCTCCTACAATGAGCAGTTCTTC. Translating gives CASTPTSLSYNEQFF.

This clonotype was detected only a few times. The chain links TRBV20-1 to TRBJ2-6; 10 bases fit TRBD1. Losses at the gene ends were 6 bases for V and 2 bases for J; bases not matched to a gene: 7. The length of the CDR3 is 16 residues. Germline CDR1 and CDR2: DFQATT and SNEGSKA (reference sequence). DNA for the CDR3: TGCAGTGCCCGAACCGGGACAGGGGCTGGGGCCAACGTCCTGACTTTC. It encodes CSARTGTGAGANVLTF.

V usage is TRBV5-8 and J usage is TRBJ1-1; 11 nucleotides agree with TRBD1. Germline lookup yields CDR1 SGHTS and CDR2 YDEGEE. The CDR3 totals 15 residues. Trimming removed 6 bases from V and 5 bases from J; junction bases left unmatched: 9. The CDR3 DNA reads TGTGCCAGCACCTGGGACAGGGGGAAGCGAACTGAAGCTTTCTTT. It codes for CASTWDRGKRTEAFF.

This clonotype occurred a few times. V gene TRBV18 combines with J gene TRBJ1-5; D call uncertain. This CDR3 contains 14 residues. With 0 bases removed from V and 2 bases from J, the gap between germline ends came to 5 bases. The V gene's germline CDR1 is KGHSH and CDR2 LQKENI. This chain's CDR3 is CASSPPAGNQPQHF. CDR3 nucleotide sequence: TGTGCCAGCTCACCACCGGCAGGCAATCAGCCCCAGCATTTT.

This clonotype was counted only a few times. This chain connects TRBV20-1 to TRBJ1-1; D gene unclear. This CDR3 comprises 14 residues. The germline CDR1 and CDR2 sequences are DFQATT and SNEGSKA (reference sequence). The V end lost 3 bases, the J end lost 3 bases, and 14 bases lay between the germline ends. CDR3 sequence reads: CSASPLDVDTEAFF. In nucleotides, the CDR3 is TGCAGTGCTAGCCCCCTGGACGTGGACACTGAAGCTTTCTTT.

This clonotype was recorded a few times. V usage is TRBV3-1 and J usage is TRBJ2-7; D is possibly TRBD2 (5 bases). Trimming cost V 0 bases and J 5 bases, with 14 bases left between them. Germline CDR1 LGHDT, CDR2 YNNKEL (reference sequence). The CDR3 is 15 amino acids. The CDR3 protein is CASSQDREGRHEQYF. Written as DNA, the CDR3 is TGTGCCAGCAGCCAAGACCGGGAAGGGCGCCACGAGCAGTACTTC.

This chain uses TRBV7-2 with TRBJ2-1, with D possibly TRBD2 on 5 matching bases. CDR3 length: 20 residues. V was pared by 1 base and J by 0 bases, with 22 bases between. The V gene's germline CDR1 is SGHTA and CDR2 FQGNSA. The CDR3 is CASSLEFLYGGPSSYNEQFF. The CDR3 DNA reads as TGTGCCAGCAGCTTAGAGTTTTTGTACGGCGGGCCGAGCTCCTACAATGAGCAGTTCTTC.

The chain links TRBV5-5 to TRBJ1-1; no definite D call. Germline V lookup: CDR1 SGHKS, CDR2 YYEKEE (reference sequence). V was trimmed by 1 base and J by 3 bases, leaving 10 bases between them. The length of the CDR3 is 14 residues. The CDR3 sequence is CASSLKDQYTEAFF. CDR3 in DNA: TGTGCCAGCAGCTTGAAGGACCAGTACACTGAAGCTTTCTTT.

This chain joins TRBV7-9 and TRBJ1-1; D ambiguous. The germline V gene has CDR1 SEHNR and CDR2 FQNEAQ (reference sequence). With 6 bases removed from V and 3 bases from J, the gap between germline ends came to 11 bases. The CDR3 is made up of 13 amino acids. The CDR3 loop reads CASRPDTYTEAFF. The CDR3 bases are TGTGCCAGCAGGCCCGACACCTACACTGAAGCTTTCTTT.

The chain couples TRBV18 to TRBJ2-1, with 12 bases that match TRBD2. The CDR3 extends over 18 amino acids. With V trimmed by 2 bases and J by 0 bases, 5 bases remained unmatched. CDR1 and CDR2 (germline): KGHSH, LQKENI. In nucleotides, the CDR3 is TGTGCCAGCTCACCAACTAGCGGGGGGTTCAGCTCCTACAATGAGCAGTTCTTC. Protein: CASSPTSGGFSSYNEQFF. Together with reference TRBV18 and TRBJ2-1, the CDR3 gives the full variable domain: NAGVMQNPRHLVRRRGQEARLRCSPMKGHSHVYWYRQLPEEGLKFMVYLQKENIIDESGMPKERFSAEFPKEGPSILRIQQVVRGDSAAYFCASSPTSGGFSSYNEQFFGPGTRLTVL.

In its sample, this clonotype was seen a few times. This rearrangement joins TRBV7-2 to TRBJ1-1; D gene ambiguous. V dropped 5 bases and J dropped 10 bases, with 17 bases sitting between them. CDR1 is SGHTA, CDR2 FQGNSA, per germline. The CDR3 is made up of 13 amino acids. The CDR3: CASSARGVGRAFF. The CDR3 DNA reads as TGTGCCAGCAGCGCCCGGGGTGTGGGGAGAGCTTTCTTT.

The sample holds a few counts of this clonotype. V and J are TRBV6-6 and TRBJ2-5; 9 bases are a match to TRBD2. The V gene's germline CDR1 is MNHNY and CDR2 SVGAGI (reference sequence). V dropped 6 bases and J dropped 2; count of bases not matched to a gene: 10. The CDR3 contains 16 residues. In nucleotides, the CDR3 is TGTGCCAGCAGAGGTAGAAGCGGGGGGTGGCAAGAGACCCAGTACTTC. Its translation: CASRGRSGGWQETQYF.

This rearrangement joins TRBV7-3 to TRBJ2-5; D gene unclear. Trimming removed 5 bases at V and 9 bases at J, with 19 bases between. Germline CDR1 reads SGHTA; CDR2 reads FQGTGA. This CDR3 has 14 amino acids. The CDR3 spells CASSLPWRLTAQYF. In DNA form, the CDR3 reads TGTGCCAGCAGCCTTCCATGGCGACTTACGGCCCAGTACTTC.

This clonotype was detected only a few times. The rearrangement uses TRBV20-1 and TRBJ2-7, with D possibly matching TRBD2 (5 bases). The CDR3 totals 13 residues. In germline, CDR1 is DFQATT, CDR2 SNEGSKA (reference sequence). V lost 7 bases, J lost 4 bases, and 17 bases lay in between. This CDR3 is CSGIETKPYEQYF. The CDR3 nucleotides read TGCAGTGGGATAGAGACTAAACCTTACGAGCAGTACTTC.

The chain employs TRBV20-1 and TRBJ1-6, with a tentative D call TRBD1 (5 bases). The V gene's germline CDR1 is DFQATT and CDR2 SNEGSKA (reference sequence). The CDR3 runs to 15 residues. V was cut by 6 bases and J by 7 bases, with 19 bases left in between. The CDR3 reads CSAPLAGKGNSPLHF. CDR3 in DNA: TGCAGTGCCCCACTTGCGGGGAAGGGGAATTCACCCCTCCACTTT.

Here the CDR3 reads CASRFPPKGYGYTF. The CDR3 DNA follows: TGTGCCAGCAGGTTTCCCCCGAAAGGCTATGGCTACACCTTC. The chain couples TRBV7-2 to TRBJ1-2; no firm D call. CDR1 is SGHTA, CDR2 FQGNSA, per germline. The CDR3 runs 14 residues. V was shortened by 6 bases and J by 4 bases, with 15 bases between the two germline ends. The whole variable domain, filled in from reference TRBV7-2 and TRBJ1-2, reads GAGVSQSPSNKVTEKGKDVELRCDPISGHTALYWYRQSLGQGLEFLIYFQGNSAPDKSGLPSDRFSAERTGGSVSTLTIQRTQQEDSAVYLCASRFPPKGYGYTFGSGTRLTVV.

This clonotype was observed a handful of times. The chain joins TRBV30 to TRBJ1-5; 7 positions agree with TRBD1. The germline V gene encodes CDR1 GTSNPN and CDR2 SVGIG (reference sequence). The CDR3 has 12 residues. After removal of 0 bases from V and 9 bases from J, the junction contained 2 bases not matched to a gene. CDR3 in amino acids: CAWSVQGSPQHF. The CDR3 DNA reads as TGTGCCTGGAGTGTACAGGGGTCGCCCCAGCATTTT.

This clonotype has a handful of counts. This chain joins TRBV2 and TRBJ2-6; 9 nucleotides match TRBD1. The V and J ends lost 6 bases and 0 bases, in that order; junction bases with no gene match: 6. The CDR3 spans 17 residues. The V gene's germline CDR1 is SNHLY and CDR2 FYNNEI. The CDR3 is CASRARDRVSGANVLTF. CDR3 coding DNA: TGTGCCAGCAGGGCCCGGGACAGGGTCTCTGGGGCCAACGTCCTGACTTTC.